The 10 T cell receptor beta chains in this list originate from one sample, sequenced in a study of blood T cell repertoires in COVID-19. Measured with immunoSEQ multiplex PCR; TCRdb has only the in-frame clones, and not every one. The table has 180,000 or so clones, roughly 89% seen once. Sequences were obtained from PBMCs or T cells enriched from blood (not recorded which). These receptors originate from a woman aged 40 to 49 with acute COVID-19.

The CDR3 DNA reads TGTGCCAGCAGCGTATCAGGGTACTCTAGCACAGATACGCAGTATTTT. Its protein product is CASSVSGYSSTDTQYF. The chain joins TRBV5-5 to TRBJ2-3, with D possibly matching TRBD1 (5 bases). The ends were cut back, 4 bases at V and 0 bases at J, with 15 bases in the middle. This CDR3 spans 16 amino acids. Germline V gene sequence: CDR1 SGHKS, CDR2 YYEKEE (reference sequence).

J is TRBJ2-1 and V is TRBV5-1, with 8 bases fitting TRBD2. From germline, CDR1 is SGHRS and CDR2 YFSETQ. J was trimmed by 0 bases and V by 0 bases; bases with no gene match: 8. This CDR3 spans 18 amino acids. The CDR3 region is CASSLAAGGLPSYNEQFF. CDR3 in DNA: TGCGCCAGCAGCTTGGCTGCGGGAGGACTCCCCTCCTACAATGAGCAGTTCTTC. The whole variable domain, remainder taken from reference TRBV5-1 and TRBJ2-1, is KAGVTQTPRYLIKTRGQQVTLSCSPISGHRSVSWYQQTPGQGLQFLFEYFSETQRNKGNFPGRFSGRQFSNSRSEMNVSTLELGDSALYLCASSLAAGGLPSYNEQFFGPGTRLTVL.

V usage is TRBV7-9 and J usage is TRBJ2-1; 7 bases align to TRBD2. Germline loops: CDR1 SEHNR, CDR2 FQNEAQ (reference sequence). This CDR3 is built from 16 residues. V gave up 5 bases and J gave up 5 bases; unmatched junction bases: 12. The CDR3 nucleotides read TGTGCCAGCAGCCCCCGGATGGGAGGGCGGCACAATGAGCAGTTCTTC. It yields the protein CASSPRMGGRHNEQFF.

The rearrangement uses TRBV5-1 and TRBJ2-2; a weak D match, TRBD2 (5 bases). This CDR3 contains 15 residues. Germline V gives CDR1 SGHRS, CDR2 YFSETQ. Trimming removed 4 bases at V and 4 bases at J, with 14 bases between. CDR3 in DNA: TGCGCCAGCAGCCGCGACCGCGGGCCCACCGGGGAGCTGTTTTTT. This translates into CASSRDRGPTGELFF. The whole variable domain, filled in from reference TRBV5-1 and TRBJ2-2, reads KAGVTQTPRYLIKTRGQQVTLSCSPISGHRSVSWYQQTPGQGLQFLFEYFSETQRNKGNFPGRFSGRQFSNSRSEMNVSTLELGDSALYLCASSRDRGPTGELFFGEGSRLTVL.

For the CDR3, the DNA is TGTGCCAGCAGTCGGGTGTGGGGGGGAAGCTCCTACGAGCAGTACTTC. This translates into CASSRVWGGSSYEQYF. The chain carries TRBV21-1 and TRBJ2-7; no check of the table's D call, TRBD2, against the DNA was made. TRBV21-1 is flagged as a pseudogene. The CDR3 spans 16 residues.

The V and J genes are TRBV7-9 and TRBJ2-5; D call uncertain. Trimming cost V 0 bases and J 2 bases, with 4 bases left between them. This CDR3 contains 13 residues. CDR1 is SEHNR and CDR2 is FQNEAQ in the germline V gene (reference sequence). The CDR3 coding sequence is TGTGCCAGCAGCTTAGCACATCAAGAGACCCAGTACTTC. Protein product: CASSLAHQETQYF.

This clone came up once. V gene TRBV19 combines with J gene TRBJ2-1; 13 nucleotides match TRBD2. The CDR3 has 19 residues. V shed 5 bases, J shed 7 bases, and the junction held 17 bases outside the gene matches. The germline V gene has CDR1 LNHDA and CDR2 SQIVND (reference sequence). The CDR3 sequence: CASSPRLAGGPAGRNEQFF. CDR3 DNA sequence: TGTGCCAGTAGTCCCCGACTAGCGGGAGGCCCGGCCGGTAGGAATGAGCAGTTCTTC.

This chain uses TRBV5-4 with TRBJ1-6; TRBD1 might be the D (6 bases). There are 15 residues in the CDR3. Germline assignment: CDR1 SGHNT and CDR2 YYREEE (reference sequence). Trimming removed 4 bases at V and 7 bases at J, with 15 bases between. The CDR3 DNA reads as TGTGCCAGCAGCACCAGGGGACCTGGAAATTCACCCCTCCACTTT. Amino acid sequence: CASSTRGPGNSPLHF.

The CDR3 DNA is TGTGCCACCAGCACAGGGCGGCAGGACAACGAGCAGTACTTC. It is translated as CATSTGRQDNEQYF. V and J are TRBV15 and TRBJ2-7; weak D call: TRBD1 (5 bases). Trimming pared 4 bases from V and 5 bases from J, leaving 15 bases between. This CDR3 contains 14 residues. The germline V gene has CDR1 LNHNV and CDR2 YYDKDF (reference sequence).

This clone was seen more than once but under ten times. CDR3 residues: CASSLEDRNGYTF. The CDR3 nucleotides read TGTGCCAGCAGCTTAGAGGACAGGAATGGCTACACCTTC. V is TRBV13 and J is TRBJ1-2; 7 positions agree with TRBD1. The V and J ends lost 1 base and 6 bases, in that order; junction bases with no gene match: 2. The CDR3 length is 13 residues. In germline, CDR1 is PRHDT, CDR2 FYEKMQ (reference sequence).